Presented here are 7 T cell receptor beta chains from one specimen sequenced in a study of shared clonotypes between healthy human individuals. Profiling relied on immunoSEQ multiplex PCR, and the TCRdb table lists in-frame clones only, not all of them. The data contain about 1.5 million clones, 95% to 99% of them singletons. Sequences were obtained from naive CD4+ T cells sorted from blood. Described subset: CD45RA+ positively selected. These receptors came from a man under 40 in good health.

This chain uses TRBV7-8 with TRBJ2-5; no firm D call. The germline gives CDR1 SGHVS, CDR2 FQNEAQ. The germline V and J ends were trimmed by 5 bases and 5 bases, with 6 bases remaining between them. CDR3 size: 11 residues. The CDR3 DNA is TGTGCCAGCAGCCTCCCGGAGACCCAGTACTTC. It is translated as CASSLPETQYF.

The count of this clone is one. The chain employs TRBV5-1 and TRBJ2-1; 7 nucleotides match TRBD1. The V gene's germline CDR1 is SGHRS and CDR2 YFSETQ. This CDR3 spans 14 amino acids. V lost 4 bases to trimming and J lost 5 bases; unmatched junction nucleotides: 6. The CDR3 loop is CASSQTTGDNEQFF. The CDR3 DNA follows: TGCGCCAGCAGCCAGACAACAGGGGACAATGAGCAGTTCTTC.

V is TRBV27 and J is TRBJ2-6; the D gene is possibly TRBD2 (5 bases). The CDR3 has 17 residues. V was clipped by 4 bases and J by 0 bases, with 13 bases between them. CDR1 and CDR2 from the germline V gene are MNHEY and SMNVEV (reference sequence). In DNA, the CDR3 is TGTGCCAGCAGTTATTCGCCAGCGGTCTCTGGGGCCAACGTCCTGACTTTC. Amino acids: CASSYSPAVSGANVLTF.

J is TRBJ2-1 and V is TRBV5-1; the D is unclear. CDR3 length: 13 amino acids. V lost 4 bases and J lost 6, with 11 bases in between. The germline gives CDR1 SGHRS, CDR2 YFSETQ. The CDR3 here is CASSPVPSNEQFF. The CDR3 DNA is TGCGCCAGCAGCCCCGTACCTAGCAATGAGCAGTTCTTC.

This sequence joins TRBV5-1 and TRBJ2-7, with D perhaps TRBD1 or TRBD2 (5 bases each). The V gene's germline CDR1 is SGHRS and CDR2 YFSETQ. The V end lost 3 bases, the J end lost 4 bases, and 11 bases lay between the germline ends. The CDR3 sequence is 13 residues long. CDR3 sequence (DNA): TGCGCCAGCAGCTGGGGACCTTCTTACGAGCAGTACTTC. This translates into CASSWGPSYEQYF.

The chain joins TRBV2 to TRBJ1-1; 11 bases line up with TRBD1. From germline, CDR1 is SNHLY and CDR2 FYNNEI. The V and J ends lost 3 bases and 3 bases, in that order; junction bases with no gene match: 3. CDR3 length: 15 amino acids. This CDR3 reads CASSEDRGRDTEAFF. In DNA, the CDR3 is TGTGCCAGCAGTGAGGACAGGGGGCGTGACACTGAAGCTTTCTTT. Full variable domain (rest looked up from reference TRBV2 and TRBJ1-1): EPEVTQTPSHQVTQMGQEVILRCVPISNHLYFYWYRQILGQKVEFLVSFYNNEISEKSEIFDDQFSVERPDGSNFTLKIRSTKLEDSAMYFCASSEDRGRDTEAFFGQGTRLTVV.

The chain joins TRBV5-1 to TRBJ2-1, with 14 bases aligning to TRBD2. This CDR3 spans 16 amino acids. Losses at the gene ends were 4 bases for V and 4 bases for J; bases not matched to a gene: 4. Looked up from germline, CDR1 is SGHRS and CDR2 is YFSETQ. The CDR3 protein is CASSPTSGGVYNEQFF. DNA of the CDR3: TGCGCCAGCAGCCCGACTAGCGGGGGGGTTTACAATGAGCAGTTCTTC.